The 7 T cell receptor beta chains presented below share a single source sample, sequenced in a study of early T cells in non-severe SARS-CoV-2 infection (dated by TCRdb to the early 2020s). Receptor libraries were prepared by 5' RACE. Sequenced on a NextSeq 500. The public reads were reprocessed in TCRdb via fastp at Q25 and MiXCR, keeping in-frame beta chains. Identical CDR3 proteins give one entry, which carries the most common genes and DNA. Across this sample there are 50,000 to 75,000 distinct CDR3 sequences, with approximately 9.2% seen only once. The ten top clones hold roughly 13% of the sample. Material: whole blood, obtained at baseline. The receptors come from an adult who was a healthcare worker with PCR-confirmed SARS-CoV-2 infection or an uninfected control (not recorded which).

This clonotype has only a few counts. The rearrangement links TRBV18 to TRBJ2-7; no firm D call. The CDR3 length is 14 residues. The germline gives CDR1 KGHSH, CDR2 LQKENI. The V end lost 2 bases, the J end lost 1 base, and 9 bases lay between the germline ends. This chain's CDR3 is CASSPISYSYEQYF. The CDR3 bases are TGTGCCAGCTCACCAATCAGCTATTCCTACGAGCAGTACTTC.

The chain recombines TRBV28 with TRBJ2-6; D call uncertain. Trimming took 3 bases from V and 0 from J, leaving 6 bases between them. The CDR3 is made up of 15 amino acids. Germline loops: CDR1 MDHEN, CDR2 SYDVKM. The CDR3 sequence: CASSFGGSGANVLTF. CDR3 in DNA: TGTGCCAGCAGTTTCGGTGGCTCTGGGGCCAACGTCCTGACTTTC.

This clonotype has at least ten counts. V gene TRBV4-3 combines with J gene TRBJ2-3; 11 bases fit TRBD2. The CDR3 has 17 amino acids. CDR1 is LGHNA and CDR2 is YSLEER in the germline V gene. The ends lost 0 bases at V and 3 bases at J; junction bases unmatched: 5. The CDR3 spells CASSQDVASGRTDTQYF. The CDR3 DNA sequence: TGCGCCAGCAGCCAAGATGTGGCTAGCGGGAGGACAGATACGCAGTATTTT.

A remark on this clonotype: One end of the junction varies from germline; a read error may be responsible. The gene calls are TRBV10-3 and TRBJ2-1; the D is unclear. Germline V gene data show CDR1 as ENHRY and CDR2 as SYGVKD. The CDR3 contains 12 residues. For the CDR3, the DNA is TGTGCCATCAGTGAATTGGGCAATGAGCAGCTCTTC. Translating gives CAISELGNEQLF.

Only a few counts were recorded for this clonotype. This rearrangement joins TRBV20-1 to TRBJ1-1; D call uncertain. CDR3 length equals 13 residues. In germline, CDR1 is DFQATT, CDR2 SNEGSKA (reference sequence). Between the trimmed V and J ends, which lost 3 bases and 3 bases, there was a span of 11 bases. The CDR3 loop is CSASEGGDTEAFF. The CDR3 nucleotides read TGCAGTGCTAGTGAGGGCGGGGACACTGAAGCTTTCTTT.

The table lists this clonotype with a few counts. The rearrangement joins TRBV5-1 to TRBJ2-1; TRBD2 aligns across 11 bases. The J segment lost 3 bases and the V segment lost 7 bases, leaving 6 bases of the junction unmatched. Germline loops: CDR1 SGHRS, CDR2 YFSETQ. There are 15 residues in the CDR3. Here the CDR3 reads CASGRGLADYNEQFF. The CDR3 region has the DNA TGCGCCAGCGGGCGGGGACTAGCGGACTACAATGAGCAGTTCTTC.

In nucleotides, the CDR3 is TGTGCCAGTAGTATGTATGTGACTAGCGGGAGTCCTTGGGCTGAGCAGTTCTTC. Translated, it gives CASSMYVTSGSPWAEQFF. The chain combines TRBV19 with TRBJ2-1; the match to TRBD2 covers 12 bases. The CDR3 runs to 18 residues. The germline V gene encodes CDR1 LNHDA and CDR2 SQIVND (reference sequence). Trimming cost V 3 bases and J 9 bases; bases outside gene matches: 15.